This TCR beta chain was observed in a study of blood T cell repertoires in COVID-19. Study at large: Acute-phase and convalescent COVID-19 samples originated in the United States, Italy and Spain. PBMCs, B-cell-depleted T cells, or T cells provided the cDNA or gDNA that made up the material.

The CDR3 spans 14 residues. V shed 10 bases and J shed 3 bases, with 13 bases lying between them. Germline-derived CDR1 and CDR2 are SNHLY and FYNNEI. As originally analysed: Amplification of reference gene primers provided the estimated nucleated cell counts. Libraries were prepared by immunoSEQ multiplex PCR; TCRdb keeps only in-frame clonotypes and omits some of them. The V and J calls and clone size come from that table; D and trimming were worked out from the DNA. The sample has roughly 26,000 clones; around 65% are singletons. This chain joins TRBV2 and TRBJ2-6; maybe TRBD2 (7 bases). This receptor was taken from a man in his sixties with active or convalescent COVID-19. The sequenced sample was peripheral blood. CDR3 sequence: CAIGGASGANVLTF. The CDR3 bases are TGTGCCATAGGGGGGGCGAGTGGGGCCAACGTCCTGACTTTC. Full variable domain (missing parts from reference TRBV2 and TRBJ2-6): EPEVTQTPSHQVTQMGQEVILRCVPISNHLYFYWYRQILGQKVEFLVSFYNNEISEKSEIFDDQFSVERPDGSNFTLKIRSTKLEDSAMYFCAIGGASGANVLTFGAGSRLTVL.